The 4 T cell receptor beta chains reported below all come from one sample, sequenced in a study of CD8+ T cells in alopecia areata. RNA was extracted and reverse transcribed into cDNA as the sequencing template. Produced via immunoSEQ multiplex PCR; TCRdb's table is partial and in-frame only. The sample includes fewer than 100,000 clones, 50% to 75% of them seen just once. The treatment was: oral pan-JAK inhibitor, 5-10 mg twice daily. Sequencing was performed on CD8+ T cells sorted from blood, taken at week 4, from a patient treated with tofacitinib. The source is a human donor with alopecia areata.

This clone was detected only once. The chain uses TRBV7-2 and TRBJ1-1, with TRBD1 as a possible D gene (5 bases). Trimming shortened V by 1 base and J by 1 base, and 10 bases separated the two germline ends. Germline values: CDR1 SGHTA, CDR2 FQGNSA. The CDR3 loop spans 15 amino acids. The chain's CDR3 is CASSLGSGQNTEAFF. The CDR3 nucleotides read TGTGCCAGCAGCTTAGGTTCAGGACAGAACACTGAAGCTTTCTTT. The entire variable domain, with the rest obtained from reference TRBV7-2 and TRBJ1-1, is as follows: GAGVSQSPSNKVTEKGKDVELRCDPISGHTALYWYRQSLGQGLEFLIYFQGNSAPDKSGLPSDRFSAERTGGSVSTLTIQRTQQEDSAVYLCASSLGSGQNTEAFFGQGTRLTVV.

The V and J genes are TRBV27 and TRBJ2-4; 7 bases align to TRBD1. V was clipped by 5 bases and J by 8 bases; unmatched bases: 9. The CDR3 is 14 amino acids. The germline gives CDR1 MNHEY, CDR2 SMNVEV (reference sequence). The CDR3 loop reads CASSPNTGAYIQYF. CDR3 coding DNA: TGTGCCAGCAGTCCCAACACAGGGGCTTACATTCAGTACTTC.

A word on this clone: The junction differs from germline at one of its ends, possibly a read error. The J gene is TRBJ2-3, the V gene TRBV7-2; 8 bases line up with TRBD1. Germline CDR1 reads SGHTA; CDR2 reads FQGNSA. The CDR3 loop spans 15 amino acids. The CDR3 region has the DNA TGCGCCAGCAGCCAAGACAGGGGCGGGGCAGATACGCAGTATTTT. Encoded protein: CASSQDRGGADTQYF.

This clone is large in the sample. Other DNA sequences in this sample translate to the same CDR3. The chain recombines TRBV2 with TRBJ2-7; no firm D call. Germline loops: CDR1 SNHLY, CDR2 FYNNEI. V dropped 3 bases and J dropped 2 bases, with 8 bases sitting between them. The CDR3 contains 13 residues. The CDR3 DNA is TGTGCCAGCAGTGAGGGAAGCGCCTACGAGCAGTACTTC. Translating it yields CASSEGSAYEQYF. The entire variable domain, with the rest obtained from reference TRBV2 and TRBJ2-7, is as follows: EPEVTQTPSHQVTQMGQEVILRCVPISNHLYFYWYRQILGQKVEFLVSFYNNEISEKSEIFDDQFSVERPDGSNFTLKIRSTKLEDSAMYFCASSEGSAYEQYFGPGTRLTVT.